This T cell receptor (beta chain) originates from a study of T cells expressing NK-cell markers. This CDR3 spans 17 amino acids. Per the germline V gene, CDR1 is DFQATT and CDR2 is SNEGSKA (reference sequence). Reanalyzing the 5' RACE reads, TCRdb keeps one entry per CDR3 protein, without DNA. The sample's table shows 140,000 or so distinct CDR3 sequences. The chain joins TRBV20-1 to TRBJ2-5; without DNA, the TCRdb call of TRBD1 cannot be checked. The sequenced material came from blood T cells: a sorted CD56 or NKG2C T cell subset, CD4+ or CD8+ T cells, or bulk PBMC T cells (not recorded which). This TCR came from a man aged 18 to 29 in good health. CDR3 loop: CSALVQGGATVGETQYF.